The entry below gives a single TCR beta chain sequence along with its context. Its specificity is not known. Stimulation used 8 to 10 ug/mL lysate from CMV-infected fibroblasts. Memory cells lacking CD40L and CD69 with high CD45RO were sorted. Suppressive ART was started during chronic HIV-1 infection in these adults. Donors had CD4+ T cell counts above 400 cells/uL and were CMV-seropositive. Sequencing used immunoSEQ version 4 in survey mode. Sequencing was performed with immunoSEQ multiplex PCR; in TCRdb, only in-frame clones are kept and a portion is missing. Of roughly 34,000 clones in the sample, more than 75% are singletons; the top ten hold nearly 6.5%. The sample originates from a study of persistence of HIV-infected CD4 T cells. Study in general: Donors were ART-treated; their CMV- and Gag-responding CD4+ T cells were isolated. Median time on suppressive ART was over six years.

Per the germline V gene, CDR1 is SGHTA and CDR2 is FQGNSA. V shed 0 bases and J shed 4 bases, with 7 bases lying between them. The CDR3 runs 14 residues. The rearrangement uses TRBV7-2 and TRBJ2-1; TRBD1 might be the D (5 bases). The sequence was collected from an adult woman with HIV who was CMV-seropositive. Sequences were derived from CD4+ T cells sorted from PBMCs after roughly 18-hour stimulation, sampled from a patient who received antiretroviral therapy. In DNA form, the CDR3 reads TGTGCCAGCAGCTTAGCTGACAGATACAATGAGCAGTTCTTC. This encodes CASSLADRYNEQFF.